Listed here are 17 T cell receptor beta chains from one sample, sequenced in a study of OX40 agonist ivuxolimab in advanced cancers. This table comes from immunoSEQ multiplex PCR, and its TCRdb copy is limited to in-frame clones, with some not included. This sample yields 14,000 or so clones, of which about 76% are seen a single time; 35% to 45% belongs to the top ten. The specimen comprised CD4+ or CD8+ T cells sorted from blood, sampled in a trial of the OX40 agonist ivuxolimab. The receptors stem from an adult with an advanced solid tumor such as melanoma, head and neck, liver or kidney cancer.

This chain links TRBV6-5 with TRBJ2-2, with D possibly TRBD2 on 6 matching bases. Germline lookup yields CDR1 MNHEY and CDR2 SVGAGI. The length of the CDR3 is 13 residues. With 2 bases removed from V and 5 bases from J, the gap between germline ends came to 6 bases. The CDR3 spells CASSYRGTGELFF. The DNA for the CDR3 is TGTGCCAGCAGTTACCGGGGGACCGGGGAGCTGTTTTTT.

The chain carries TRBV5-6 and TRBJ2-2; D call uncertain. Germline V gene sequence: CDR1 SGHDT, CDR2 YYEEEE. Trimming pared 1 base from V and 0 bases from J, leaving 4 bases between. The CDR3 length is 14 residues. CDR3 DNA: TGTGCCAGCAGCTTGACGGCGAACACCGGGGAGCTGTTTTTT. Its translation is CASSLTANTGELFF. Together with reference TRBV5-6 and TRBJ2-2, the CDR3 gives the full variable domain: DAGVTQSPTHLIKTRGQQVTLRCSPKSGHDTVSWYQQALGQGPQFIFQYYEEEERQRGNFPDRFSGHQFPNYSSELNVNALLLGDSALYLCASSLTANTGELFFGEGSRLTVL.

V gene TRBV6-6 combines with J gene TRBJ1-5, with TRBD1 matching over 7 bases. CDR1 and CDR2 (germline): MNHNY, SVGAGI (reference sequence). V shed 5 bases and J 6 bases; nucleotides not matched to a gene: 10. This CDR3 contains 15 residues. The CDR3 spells CASSQGGYIGQPQHF. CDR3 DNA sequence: TGTGCCAGCAGTCAAGGGGGCTATATTGGTCAGCCCCAGCATTTT.

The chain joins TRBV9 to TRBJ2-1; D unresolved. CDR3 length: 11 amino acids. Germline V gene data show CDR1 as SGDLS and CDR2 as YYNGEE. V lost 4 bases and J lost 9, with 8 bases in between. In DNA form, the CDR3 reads TGTGCCAGCAGCTATGCTATTGAGCAGTTCTTC. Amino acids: CASSYAIEQFF.

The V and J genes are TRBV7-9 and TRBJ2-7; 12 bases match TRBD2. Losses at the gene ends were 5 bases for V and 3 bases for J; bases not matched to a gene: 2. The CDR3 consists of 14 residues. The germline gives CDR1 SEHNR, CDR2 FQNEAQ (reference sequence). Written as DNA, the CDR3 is TGTGCCAGCAGCCCGACTAGCGGGAGCTACGAGCAGTACTTC. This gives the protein CASSPTSGSYEQYF.

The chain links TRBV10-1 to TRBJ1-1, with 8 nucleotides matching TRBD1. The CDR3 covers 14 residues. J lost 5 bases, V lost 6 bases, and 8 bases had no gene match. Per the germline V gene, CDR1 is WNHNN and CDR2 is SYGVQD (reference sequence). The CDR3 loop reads CASSLGQGRTEAFF. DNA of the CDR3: TGCGCCAGCAGCCTCGGACAGGGAAGAACTGAAGCTTTCTTT.

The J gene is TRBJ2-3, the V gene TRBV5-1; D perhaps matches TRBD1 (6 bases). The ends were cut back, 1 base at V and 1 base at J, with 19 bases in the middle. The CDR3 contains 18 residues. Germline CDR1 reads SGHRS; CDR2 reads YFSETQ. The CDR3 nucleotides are TGCGCCAGCAGCTTGCGAGACAGGAAGGTATTAGGCACAGATACGCAGTATTTT. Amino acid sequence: CASSLRDRKVLGTDTQYF.

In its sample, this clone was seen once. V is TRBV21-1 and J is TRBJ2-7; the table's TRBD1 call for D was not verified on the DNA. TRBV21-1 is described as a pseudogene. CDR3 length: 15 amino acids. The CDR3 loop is CASSVRGTGIYEQYF. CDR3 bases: TGTGCCAGCAGCGTGCGCGGGACAGGGATCTACGAGCAGTACTTC.

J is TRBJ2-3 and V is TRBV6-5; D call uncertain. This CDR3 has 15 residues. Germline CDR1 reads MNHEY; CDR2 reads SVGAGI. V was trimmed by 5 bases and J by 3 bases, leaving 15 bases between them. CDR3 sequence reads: CASSPTGSSTDTQYF. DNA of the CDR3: TGTGCCAGCAGTCCGACTGGCTCCTCTACAGATACGCAGTATTTT.

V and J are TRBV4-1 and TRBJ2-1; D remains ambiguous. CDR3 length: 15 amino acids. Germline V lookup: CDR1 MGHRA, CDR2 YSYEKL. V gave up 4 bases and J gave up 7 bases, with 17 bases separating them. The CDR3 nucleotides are TGCGCCAGCAGCCGCACCCTTCGCGCCAAGAATGAGCAGTTCTTC. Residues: CASSRTLRAKNEQFF.

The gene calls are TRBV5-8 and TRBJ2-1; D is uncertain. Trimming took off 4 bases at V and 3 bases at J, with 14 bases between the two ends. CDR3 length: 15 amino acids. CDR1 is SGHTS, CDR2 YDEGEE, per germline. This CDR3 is CASSSAEAYYNEQFF. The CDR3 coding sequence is TGTGCCAGCAGCAGTGCAGAGGCGTACTACAATGAGCAGTTCTTC.

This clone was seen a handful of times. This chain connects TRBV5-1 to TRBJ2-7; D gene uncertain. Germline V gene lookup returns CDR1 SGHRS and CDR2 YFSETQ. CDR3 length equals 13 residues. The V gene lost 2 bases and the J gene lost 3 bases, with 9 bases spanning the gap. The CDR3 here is CASSFTYFYEQYF. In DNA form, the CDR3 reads TGCGCCAGCAGCTTTACCTACTTCTACGAGCAGTACTTC.

CDR3 sequence: CASSQDPYNEQFF. The CDR3 nucleotides read TGTGCCAGCAGCCAAGACCCTTACAATGAGCAGTTCTTC. This sequence joins TRBV4-2 and TRBJ2-1; D call uncertain. V lost 0 bases and J 4 bases, leaving 4 bases between the germline ends. The CDR3 covers 13 residues. Germline CDR1 is LGHNA and CDR2 is YNFKEQ.

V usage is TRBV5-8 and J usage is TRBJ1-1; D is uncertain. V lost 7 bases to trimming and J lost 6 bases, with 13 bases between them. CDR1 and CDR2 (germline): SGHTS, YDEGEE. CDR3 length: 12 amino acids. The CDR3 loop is CASGFIGAEAFF. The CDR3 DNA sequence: TGTGCCAGCGGGTTCATAGGAGCTGAAGCTTTCTTT.

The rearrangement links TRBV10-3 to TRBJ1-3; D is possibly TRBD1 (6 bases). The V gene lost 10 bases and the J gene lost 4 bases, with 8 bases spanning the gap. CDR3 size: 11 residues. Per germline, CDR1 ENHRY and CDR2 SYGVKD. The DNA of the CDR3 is TGTGCCACCGGACAGGGAAACACCATATATTTT. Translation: CATGQGNTIYF.

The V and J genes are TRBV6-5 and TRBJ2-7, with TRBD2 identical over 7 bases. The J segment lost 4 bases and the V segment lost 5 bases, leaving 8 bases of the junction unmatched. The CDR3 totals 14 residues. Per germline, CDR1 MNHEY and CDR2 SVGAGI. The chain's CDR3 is CASSTGTMSYEQYF. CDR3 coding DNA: TGTGCCAGCAGTACCGGGACTATGAGTTACGAGCAGTACTTC.

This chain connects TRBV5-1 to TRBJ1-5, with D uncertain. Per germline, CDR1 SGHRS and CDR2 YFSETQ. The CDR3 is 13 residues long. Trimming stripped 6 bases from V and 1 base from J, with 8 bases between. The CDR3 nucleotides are TGCGCCAGCAAAAAGGTCAGCAATCAGCCCCAGCATTTT. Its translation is CASKKVSNQPQHF. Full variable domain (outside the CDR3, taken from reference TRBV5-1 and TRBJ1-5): KAGVTQTPRYLIKTRGQQVTLSCSPISGHRSVSWYQQTPGQGLQFLFEYFSETQRNKGNFPGRFSGRQFSNSRSEMNVSTLELGDSALYLCASKKVSNQPQHFGDGTRLSIL.